This TCR beta chain was captured by sequencing in a study of T cells expressing NK-cell markers. CDR3 length: 11 amino acids. Germline CDR1 reads DFQATT; CDR2 reads SNEGSKA (reference sequence). Notes on this clonotype: Its antigen is not identified.

Making the TCR beta cDNA relied on 5'RACE template switching with UMIs. TCRdb reprocessed the 5' RACE reads and stores each CDR3 protein as one record, lacking DNA. This sample's table reports 250,000 to 300,000 distinct CDR3 sequences. Broader study findings: Each of roughly 6 donors carried dominant NKG2C+ clonotypes accounting for about 1.0-7.0% of CD8+ T cells. In several donors, dominant clonotypes made up 28.3-60.1% of CD3+CD56-NKG2C+ cells.

The chain recombines TRBV20-1 with TRBJ2-1. The TCR originated in a man between 18 and 29 years old in good health. Material: blood T cells: a sorted CD56 or NKG2C T cell subset, CD4+ or CD8+ T cells, or bulk PBMC T cells (not recorded which). CDR3 amino acids: CSAKELNEQFF.